This T cell receptor (beta chain) was retrieved from a study of shared clonotypes between healthy human individuals. A word on this clone: The antigen is not known.

Study-wide findings and caveats: Across a handful of donors, naive CD4 shared around 5.1%, naive CD8 less than 4%, memory CD4 more than 2%, memory CD8 about 0.4%.

V lost 2 bases and J 6 bases, leaving 19 bases between the germline ends. Germline CDR1 SGHDN, CDR2 FVKESK. This CDR3 contains 16 residues. The assay was immunoSEQ multiplex PCR, and TCRdb's table has in-frame clones only and misses some. The data contain a few hundred thousand clones, around 97% of them seen just once; the ten biggest clones take up 0.045% to 0.07%. Donation came from healthy HIV-negative adults that had no recent acute infections or vaccinations. Naive CD4+ cells were CD45RA-selected; the remaining cells were memory. Sequencing input: naive CD4+ T cells sorted from blood. Subset reported: CD45RA+ positively selected. The sequence was collected from a woman in her twenties or thirties in good health. The J gene is TRBJ1-1, the V gene TRBV14; the D gene is possibly TRBD1 (6 bases). The chain's CDR3 is CASSQTGNARGPEAFF. Written as DNA, the CDR3 is TGTGCCAGCAGCCAAACAGGGAACGCCCGGGGTCCTGAAGCTTTCTTT.